This T cell receptor (beta chain) was profiled in a study of CD8 T cells in ankylosing spondylitis. Worth noting for this clonotype: The target antigen is unknown.

Study outcomes and limitations: Some of the motif variants had earlier been found in reactive arthritis patients' fluid and blood. Matched synovial fluid from ankylosing spondylitis patients was reported to be enriched for disease-linked clones. One TCR beta motif, made up of several highly homologous variants, appeared characteristic of ankylosing spondylitis blood.

Making the TCR beta libraries involved quantitative 5'-RACE with molecular barcodes. TCRdb reprocessed the 5' RACE reads via MiXCR and lists one record per CDR3 protein. There are about 540,000 distinct CDR3 sequences in the sample; about 13% occur only once, and 6.8% lies in the top ten. V gave up 3 bases and J gave up 6 bases, with 20 bases separating them. The germline gives CDR1 SGDLS, CDR2 YYNGEE. The CDR3 consists of 16 residues. This clonotype was obtained from a male donor with ankylosing spondylitis. The chain carries TRBV9 and TRBJ2-3, with D tentatively TRBD1 or TRBD2 (6 bases each). Source material: blood, either unsorted or a sorted T cell fraction (not recorded which). The CDR3 DNA sequence: TGTGCCAGCAGCGGGGGGGACCCACAGGGCGGGGATACGCAGTATTTT. It specifies CASSGGDPQGGDTQYF.